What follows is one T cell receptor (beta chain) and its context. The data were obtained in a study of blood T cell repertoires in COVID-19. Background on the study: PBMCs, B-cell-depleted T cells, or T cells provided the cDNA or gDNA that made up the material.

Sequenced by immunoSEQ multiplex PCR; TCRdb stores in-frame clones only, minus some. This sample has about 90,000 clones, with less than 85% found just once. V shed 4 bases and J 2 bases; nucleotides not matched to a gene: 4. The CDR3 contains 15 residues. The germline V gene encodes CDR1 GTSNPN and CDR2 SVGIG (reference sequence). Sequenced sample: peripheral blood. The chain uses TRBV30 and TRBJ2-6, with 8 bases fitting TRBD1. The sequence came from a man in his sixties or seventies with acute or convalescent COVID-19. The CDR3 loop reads CAWTLTGAGANVLTF. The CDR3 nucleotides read TGTGCCTGGACCTTGACAGGGGCTGGGGCCAACGTCCTGACTTTC.